Listed here are 5 T cell receptor beta chains from one sample, sequenced in a study of cytomegalovirus exposure and HLA in healthy donors. The PCR had 60 Vbeta and 13 Jbeta primers. Clones were sequenced by immunoSEQ multiplex PCR, and TCRdb holds only the in-frame ones, with some missing. This table holds 160,000 or so clones, 79% found once. Sequencing used PBMCs. Receptor source: a woman in her forties in good health and CMV-seronegative.

The CDR3, as DNA: TGTGCCAGCAGCTCTTCTGGGGCCGAGCAGTACTTC. Protein product: CASSSSGAEQYF. The rearrangement links TRBV11-3 to TRBJ2-7; perhaps TRBD1 as D (5 bases). V was cut by 4 bases and J by 6 bases, with 10 bases left in between. The CDR3 has 12 amino acids. Germline CDR1 reads SGHNT; CDR2 reads YENEEA.

The chain employs TRBV5-1 and TRBJ2-5, with TRBD1 identical over 8 bases. CDR1 and CDR2 (germline): SGHRS, YFSETQ. The CDR3 is 16 residues long. V dropped 0 bases and J dropped 4; count of bases not matched to a gene: 8. The CDR3 DNA reads as TGCGCCAGCAGCTTGGCGCTCGGACAGGGAGGAGAGACCCAGTACTTC. It codes for CASSLALGQGGETQYF.

The chain recombines TRBV11-2 with TRBJ2-2; a weak D match, TRBD1 (5 bases). The V end was cut by 1 base, the J end by 7 bases, with 13 bases between. The CDR3 contains 15 residues. The germline CDR1 and CDR2 sequences are SGHAT and FQNNGV. CDR3 DNA: TGTGCCAGCAGCTTAGGGGGCAGGGCACTCGGGGAGCTGTTTTTT. It yields the protein CASSLGGRALGELFF.

In its sample, this clone was seen once. The chain recombines TRBV5-1 with TRBJ2-3; 9 bases align to TRBD2. The V gene's germline CDR1 is SGHRS and CDR2 YFSETQ. The CDR3 runs to 16 residues. V was clipped by 3 bases and J by 0 bases; unmatched bases: 5. The CDR3: CASSSLAGASTDTQYF. Written as DNA, the CDR3 is TGCGCCAGCAGCTCCTTAGCGGGAGCCAGCACAGATACGCAGTATTTT.

This clone was found a few times. The chain has TRBV7-2 and TRBJ1-1, with TRBD1 identical over 10 bases. CDR1 and CDR2 from the germline V gene are SGHTA and FQGNSA. Trimming at V came to 4 bases and at J to 5 bases, leaving 4 bases not matched to a gene. The length of the CDR3 is 14 residues. The CDR3: CASSSGDRGTEAFF. CDR3 bases: TGTGCCAGCAGCTCGGGGGACAGGGGAACTGAAGCTTTCTTT.